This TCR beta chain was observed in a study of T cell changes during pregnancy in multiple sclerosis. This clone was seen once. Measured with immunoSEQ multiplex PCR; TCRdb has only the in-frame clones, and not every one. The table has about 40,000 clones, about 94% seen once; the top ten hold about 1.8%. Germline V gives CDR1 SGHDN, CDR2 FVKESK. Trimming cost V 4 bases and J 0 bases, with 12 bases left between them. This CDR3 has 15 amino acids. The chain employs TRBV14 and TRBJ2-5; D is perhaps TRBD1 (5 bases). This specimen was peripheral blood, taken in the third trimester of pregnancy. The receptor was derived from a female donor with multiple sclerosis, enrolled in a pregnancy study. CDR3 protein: CASSRGKTDQETQYF. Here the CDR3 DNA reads TGTGCCAGCAGCCGTGGTAAGACAGACCAAGAGACCCAGTACTTC.